This passage covers 17 T cell receptor beta chains from one sample sequenced in a study of T cells in Graves' hyperthyroidism and ophthalmopathy. RNA transcripts were the template for amplifying TCR beta CDR3 regions. The HTBI set primed first-round TCR CDR3 RT-PCR. TCRdb reanalysed the multiplex PCR reads using MiXCR and keeps one entry per CDR3 protein. The table shows around 420,000 distinct CDR3 sequences, with 15% to 18% occurring only once. Sequenced material: blood. The source is a woman aged 18-29 years with Graves' hyperthyroidism.

In this sample, this clonotype turned up many times. A single base separates this from a much larger clone, so it may be a read error. The chain is built from TRBV20-1 and TRBJ1-1, with TRBD1 matching 7 bases. CDR1 and CDR2 from the germline V gene are DFQATT and SNEGSKA (reference sequence). V shed 3 bases, J shed 3 bases, and the junction held 1 base outside the gene matches. The CDR3 is 12 amino acids. The CDR3 here is CSARTGHTEAFF. The CDR3 DNA sequence: TGCAGTGCTAGGACAGGGCACACTGAAGCTTTCTTT.

This clonotype was seen repeatedly, ten times or more. The chain joins TRBV20-1 to TRBJ2-3; the D is unclear. V shed 0 bases and J shed 3 bases, with 4 bases lying between them. The CDR3 runs 12 residues. In germline, CDR1 is DFQATT, CDR2 SNEGSKA (reference sequence). CDR3 DNA: TGCAGTGCTAGAGATCTGACAGATACGCAGTATTTT. This sequence encodes CSARDLTDTQYF.

This clonotype was observed at least ten times. The junction shows a germline mismatch at one end, possibly a read error. This chain's CDR3 is CASSLGLYSNEQYF. The CDR3 nucleotides are TGTGCCAGCAGCTTAGGTCTTTACTCCAACGAGCAGTACTTC. V and J are TRBV7-2 and TRBJ2-7; D call uncertain. Germline loops: CDR1 SGHTA, CDR2 FQGNSA. The CDR3 consists of 14 residues. Variable domain in full (rest from reference TRBV7-2 and TRBJ2-7): GAGVSQSPSNKVTEKGKDVELRCDPISGHTALYWYRQSLGQGLEFLIYFQGNSAPDKSGLPSDRFSAERTGGSVSTLTIQRTQQEDSAVYLCASSLGLYSNEQYFGPGTRLTVT.

A word on this clonotype: A much larger clone differs from this one at a single base, so this may be a read error. The chain couples TRBV7-8 to TRBJ1-5; D remains ambiguous. Deletions cut 10 bases from V and 5 bases from J, with 21 bases between. The CDR3 totals 15 residues. Germline CDR1 reads SGHVS; CDR2 reads FQNEAQ. CDR3 residues: CANTSYTSSDQPQHF. The CDR3 DNA reads as TGTGCCAACACCAGTTACACGTCCAGCGATCAGCCCCAGCATTTT.

This clonotype was recorded many times. V is TRBV10-3 and J is TRBJ1-6; D is possibly TRBD1 (5 bases). Trimming removed 0 bases at V and 11 bases at J, with 14 bases between. The CDR3 sequence is 15 residues long. CDR1 is ENHRY and CDR2 is SYGVKD in the germline V gene. The CDR3 bases are TGTGCCATCAGTGAGTCCCGGGACTCATGGGCACCCCTCCACTTT. This translates into CAISESRDSWAPLHF.

This clonotype occurred a few times. This chain joins TRBV27 and TRBJ1-6; D unresolved. CDR1 is MNHEY, CDR2 SMNVEV, per germline (reference sequence). Deletions cut 2 bases from V and 5 bases from J, with 10 bases between. The CDR3 spans 15 residues. CDR3 sequence (DNA): TGTGCCAGCAGTTTAGTAGCCCTTAATAATTCACCCCTCCACTTT. As protein: CASSLVALNNSPLHF.

On this clonotype itself: A much larger clone is a single base away; this may be a read error. This chain joins TRBV7-2 and TRBJ1-2; D gene uncertain. This CDR3 has 14 amino acids. Germline V gene data show CDR1 as SGHTA and CDR2 as FQGNSA. Here the CDR3 reads CASSFDYDDYGHTF. The CDR3 DNA follows: TGTGCCAGCAGCTTCGACTATGATGACTATGGCCACACCTTC.

The chain is built from TRBV7-9 and TRBJ2-7, with 7 bases that match TRBD1. CDR1 and CDR2 (germline): SEHNR, FQNEAQ (reference sequence). This CDR3 contains 16 residues. Unmatched junction bases numbered 12, after V lost 5 bases and J lost 2 bases. The DNA for the CDR3 is TGTGCCAGCAGCCCCCCCACACGCAGGGGGACCTACGAGCAGTACTTC. It codes for CASSPPTRRGTYEQYF.

This clonotype has just a few counts. The chain combines TRBV7-3 with TRBJ2-2; 9 positions agree with TRBD2. The CDR3 spans 15 residues. CDR1 SGHTA and CDR2 FQGTGA come from the germline V gene. V lost 5 bases to trimming and J lost 7 bases; unmatched junction nucleotides: 8. CDR3 amino acids: CASSPGGRGDGELFF. The CDR3, as DNA: TGTGCCAGCAGCCCAGGCGGGAGGGGCGACGGGGAGCTGTTTTTT.

In this sample, this clonotype turned up many times. This chain connects TRBV5-4 to TRBJ2-5; TRBD1 agrees at 9 bases. CDR1 is SGHNT, CDR2 YYREEE, per germline (reference sequence). This CDR3 comprises 15 residues. J was trimmed by 5 bases and V by 4 bases; bases with no gene match: 9. This chain's CDR3 is CASSLRTGGWETQYF. CDR3 bases: TGTGCCAGCAGCCTTAGAACAGGGGGCTGGGAGACCCAGTACTTC.

V and J are TRBV20-1 and TRBJ2-5; possibly TRBD1 for D (7 bases). V gave up 6 bases and J gave up 2 bases, with 16 bases separating them. The germline V gene encodes CDR1 DFQATT and CDR2 SNEGSKA (reference sequence). The CDR3 has 14 amino acids. The CDR3 DNA reads as TGCAGTGCCCGAGGGCGGGACAGACAAGAGACCCAGTACTTC. Its translation is CSARGRDRQETQYF.

This clonotype came up many times. This chain uses TRBV11-2 with TRBJ2-7, with TRBD2 as a possible D gene (6 bases). The CDR3 loop spans 16 amino acids. Germline V CDR1 and CDR2: SGHAT, FQNNGV. Trimming stripped 0 bases from V and 4 bases from J, with 16 bases between. The CDR3 nucleotides read TGTGCCAGCAGCTTAGAGTCCCCGACTAGAGGGTACGAGCAGTACTTC. Residues: CASSLESPTRGYEQYF.

This clonotype was found many times. This chain joins TRBV28 and TRBJ1-4; 8 bases agree with TRBD1. This CDR3 has 14 residues. Per germline, CDR1 MDHEN and CDR2 SYDVKM. Trimming at V came to 6 bases and at J to 8 bases, leaving 8 bases not matched to a gene. Here the CDR3 DNA reads TGTGCCAGCAGGACCACAGGGGGAAAGGAAAAACTGTTTTTT. It yields the protein CASRTTGGKEKLFF. The full variable domain, in which reference TRBV28 and TRBJ1-4 provide the parts outside the CDR3, is DVKVTQSSRYLVKRTGEKVFLECVQDMDHENMFWYRQDPGLGLRLIYFSYDVKMKEKGDIPEGYSVSREKKERFSLILESASTNQTSMYLCASRTTGGKEKLFFGSGTQLSVL.

This clonotype has a count of ten or more. This chain links TRBV6-1 with TRBJ2-7, with 8 bases fitting TRBD2. Trimming cost V 5 bases and J 2 bases; bases outside gene matches: 5. CDR3 length: 14 amino acids. The germline gives CDR1 MNHNS, CDR2 SASEGT. This chain's CDR3 is CASSYSSGTYEQYF. DNA of the CDR3: TGTGCCAGCAGTTATAGTAGCGGGACCTACGAGCAGTACTTC.

This clonotype occurred many times. The chain carries TRBV7-8 and TRBJ2-5; D could derive from TRBD1 or TRBD2 (5 bases each). This CDR3 is built from 14 residues. Trimming left V 5 bases short and J 1 base short, with 11 bases between. Germline loops: CDR1 SGHVS, CDR2 FQNEAQ. As DNA, the CDR3 is TGTGCCAGCAGCCGAAAGGGACCCCAAGAGACCCAGTACTTC. It is translated as CASSRKGPQETQYF.

There are many counts of this clonotype. The chain is built from TRBV18 and TRBJ2-5; D is uncertain. The V gene's germline CDR1 is KGHSH and CDR2 LQKENI. The CDR3 is made up of 16 amino acids. Trimming stripped 2 bases from V and 1 base from J, with 14 bases between. DNA of the CDR3: TGTGCCAGCTCACCATCTGTGCCATTCGCCCAAGAGACCCAGTACTTC. Translated, it gives CASSPSVPFAQETQYF. The variable domain in full, completed from reference TRBV18 and TRBJ2-5, reads NAGVMQNPRHLVRRRGQEARLRCSPMKGHSHVYWYRQLPEEGLKFMVYLQKENIIDESGMPKERFSAEFPKEGPSILRIQQVVRGDSAAYFCASSPSVPFAQETQYFGPGTRLLVL.

This clonotype was counted ten times or more. V usage is TRBV18 and J usage is TRBJ2-7; 7 nucleotides line up with TRBD2. V dropped 2 bases and J dropped 4; count of bases not matched to a gene: 11. CDR3 size: 16 residues. Per germline, CDR1 KGHSH and CDR2 LQKENI. The CDR3 spells CASSPRGTSAVYEQYF. In DNA, the CDR3 is TGTGCCAGCTCACCAAGGGGCACTAGCGCGGTTTACGAGCAGTACTTC.